The 12 T cell receptor beta chains reported below all come from one sample, sequenced in a study of blood T cell repertoires in COVID-19. Assay used: immunoSEQ multiplex PCR; TCRdb lists only in-frame clones, some missing. The table has 65,000 to 100,000 clones, about nine tenths seen once. Sequencing was performed on peripheral blood. These receptors came from a man aged 50-60 years with acute or convalescent COVID-19.

The V call is TRBV14, the J call TRBJ2-3, with 12 positions matching TRBD1. With 1 base clipped from V and 6 bases from J, the junction kept 2 bases outside the gene matches. This CDR3 comprises 15 residues. Per the germline V gene, CDR1 is SGHDN and CDR2 is FVKESK. The CDR3 DNA is TGTGCCAGCAGCCAAGGGGACAGGGGGCCGGATACGCAGTATTTT. Protein product: CASSQGDRGPDTQYF.

A single count supports this clone. The V call is TRBV5-6, the J call TRBJ1-2; weak D call: TRBD1 (5 bases). In germline, CDR1 is SGHDT, CDR2 YYEEEE. The CDR3 sequence is 17 residues long. Trimming took 2 bases from V and 7 from J, leaving 24 bases between them. The CDR3 region is CASSLYQGELFSGGYTF. The CDR3 DNA sequence: TGTGCCAGCAGCTTATACCAAGGGGAACTTTTTTCGGGTGGCTACACCTTC. Variable domain in full (rest from reference TRBV5-6 and TRBJ1-2): DAGVTQSPTHLIKTRGQQVTLRCSPKSGHDTVSWYQQALGQGPQFIFQYYEEEERQRGNFPDRFSGHQFPNYSSELNVNALLLGDSALYLCASSLYQGELFSGGYTFGSGTRLTVV.

V and J are TRBV4-1 and TRBJ2-1, with D maybe TRBD1 (6 bases). V shed 4 bases and J shed 4 bases, with 11 bases lying between them. CDR3 length: 14 amino acids. Looked up from germline, CDR1 is MGHRA and CDR2 is YSYEKL. This CDR3 is CASSPRTVYNEQFF. CDR3 in DNA: TGCGCCAGCAGCCCGCGGACAGTATACAATGAGCAGTTCTTC.

The chain combines TRBV5-4 with TRBJ1-2, with D hard to call. CDR1 and CDR2 from the germline V gene are SGHNT and YYREEE (reference sequence). CDR3 size: 14 residues. The germline V and J ends were trimmed by 0 bases and 2 bases, with 8 bases remaining between them. Here the CDR3 reads CASSLEIMNYGYTF. The CDR3 bases are TGTGCCAGCAGCTTGGAAATCATGAACTATGGCTACACCTTC. Full variable domain (missing parts from reference TRBV5-4 and TRBJ1-2): ETGVTQSPTHLIKTRGQQVTLRCSSQSGHNTVSWYQQALGQGPQFIFQYYREEENGRGNFPPRFSGLQFPNYSSELNVNALELDDSALYLCASSLEIMNYGYTFGSGTRLTVV.

The J gene is TRBJ2-2, the V gene TRBV5-1, with D possibly being TRBD2 (7 bases). The length of the CDR3 is 16 residues. Germline-derived CDR1 and CDR2 are SGHRS and YFSETQ. The V end was cut by 3 bases, the J end by 4 bases, with 16 bases between. CDR3 loop: CASSWGGRGPTGELFF. CDR3 nucleotide sequence: TGCGCCAGCAGCTGGGGAGGGCGGGGGCCCACCGGGGAGCTGTTTTTT.

This clone was observed a few times. The chain joins TRBV29-1 to TRBJ2-1; TRBD2 aligns across 8 bases. The CDR3 is made up of 13 amino acids. From germline, CDR1 is SQVTM and CDR2 ANQGSEA. The V segment lost 6 bases and the J segment 8 bases; nucleotides outside the gene matches: 9. CDR3 region: CSVVRGGAYEQFF. The CDR3 DNA is TGCAGCGTCGTCCGGGGGGGGGCCTATGAGCAGTTCTTC.

V usage is TRBV5-4 and J usage is TRBJ2-3, with TRBD2 matching 8 bases. This CDR3 is built from 14 residues. Trimming cost V 9 bases and J 0 bases; bases outside gene matches: 6. The germline gives CDR1 SGHNT, CDR2 YYREEE (reference sequence). CDR3 loop: CAISGEHSTDTQYF. The CDR3 DNA reads as TGTGCCATTAGCGGGGAACACAGCACAGATACGCAGTATTTT.

This clone occurred a few times. The chain combines TRBV6-5 with TRBJ1-6; 7 nucleotides line up with TRBD1. Germline lookup yields CDR1 MNHEY and CDR2 SVGAGI. The CDR3 contains 14 residues. V shed 6 bases and J 5 bases; nucleotides not matched to a gene: 4. The CDR3 nucleotides read TGTGCCAGCAGCCGACAGGGAGATAATTCACCCCTCCACTTT. Translating gives CASSRQGDNSPLHF.

The chain combines TRBV7-8 with TRBJ1-6; the match to TRBD1 covers 9 bases. The CDR3 runs to 14 residues. Germline lookup yields CDR1 SGHVS and CDR2 FQNEAQ. Unmatched junction bases numbered 5, after V lost 5 bases and J lost 9 bases. CDR3 amino acids: CASSRDRAGSPLHF. The CDR3 DNA sequence: TGTGCCAGCAGCCGGGACAGGGCGGGTTCACCCCTCCACTTT.

DNA of the CDR3: TGTGCCAGCAGCTCCGGGACAGGGGTTTCACCCCTCCACTTT. Amino acid sequence: CASSSGTGVSPLHF. The chain couples TRBV5-6 to TRBJ1-6, with 10 bases fitting TRBD1. The trim removed 3 bases at V and 9 bases at J, leaving 3 bases unmatched. This CDR3 is built from 14 residues. CDR1 and CDR2 (germline): SGHDT, YYEEEE. Supplemented by reference TRBV5-6 and TRBJ1-6, the full variable domain reads DAGVTQSPTHLIKTRGQQVTLRCSPKSGHDTVSWYQQALGQGPQFIFQYYEEEERQRGNFPDRFSGHQFPNYSSELNVNALLLGDSALYLCASSSGTGVSPLHFGNGTRLTVT.

V gene TRBV5-6 combines with J gene TRBJ2-2; no firm D call. Germline CDR1 reads SGHDT; CDR2 reads YYEEEE. This CDR3 is built from 15 residues. The ends were cut back, 2 bases at V and 0 bases at J, with 8 bases in the middle. The CDR3 reads CASSFRRSNTGELFF. The DNA for the CDR3 is TGTGCCAGCAGCTTCCGCAGATCGAACACCGGGGAGCTGTTTTTT.

This rearrangement joins TRBV30 to TRBJ2-1, with 11 bases identical to TRBD2. This CDR3 is 14 amino acids long. Trimming removed 3 bases from V and 7 bases from J; junction bases left unmatched: 5. CDR1 and CDR2 (germline): GTSNPN, SVGIG (reference sequence). The chain's CDR3 is CAWRLAGGWNEQFF. The CDR3 region has the DNA TGTGCCTGGAGATTAGCGGGGGGGTGGAATGAGCAGTTCTTC.